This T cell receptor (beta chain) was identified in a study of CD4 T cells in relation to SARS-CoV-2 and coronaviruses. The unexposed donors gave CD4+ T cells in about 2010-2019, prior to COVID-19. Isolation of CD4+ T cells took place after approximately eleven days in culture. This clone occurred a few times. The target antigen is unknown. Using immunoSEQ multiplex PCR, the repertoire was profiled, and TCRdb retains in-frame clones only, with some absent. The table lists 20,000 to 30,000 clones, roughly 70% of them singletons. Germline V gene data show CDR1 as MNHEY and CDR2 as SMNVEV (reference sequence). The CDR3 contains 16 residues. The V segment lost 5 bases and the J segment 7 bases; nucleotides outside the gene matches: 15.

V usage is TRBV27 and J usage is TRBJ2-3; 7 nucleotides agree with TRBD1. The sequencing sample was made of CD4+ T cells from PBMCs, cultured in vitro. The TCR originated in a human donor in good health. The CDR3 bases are TGTGCCAGCAGTCGCACCGGGACAGCCGTAGAGAATACGCAGTATTTT. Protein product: CASSRTGTAVENTQYF.